The rows below give T cell receptor beta chains drawn from one sample of a study of T cells after yellow fever vaccination. From the 5' RACE reads, TCRdb called clonotypes with MiXCR, one entry per CDR3 protein. Here the sample spans some 600,000 distinct CDR3 sequences, 10% to 15% being singletons. The specimen was PBMCs, collected on the day of the yellow fever booster vaccination. These receptors originate from a man in his thirties or forties who received the YFV17D yellow fever vaccine. The CDR3 runs from the conserved cysteine through the conserved F or W. The D gene is left open where the match is weak. Clone sizes are given selectively: once, few, many, or a class where the clone is expanded.

cdr3_nt cdr3_aa v_call d_call clone_size j_call
TGCAGTGCGCGTACCTGGGGGGGAGGTGAAAAACTGTTTTTT CSARTWGGGEKLFF TRBV20-1 NA NA TRBJ1-4
TGTGCCTGGACACCCTCCGGAAGGGTAGCGGGATACAATGAGCAGTTCTTC CAWTPSGRVAGYNEQFF TRBV30 TRBD2 few TRBJ2-1
TGCAGTGCTTCCCGGCCTACAGCCGGGACTCAGGTTCGGGCAGCTTTCTTT CSASRPTAGTQVRAAFF TRBV20-1 NA few TRBJ1-1
TGTGCCAGCAGCTTAGTCGCGGGAGGGCTGGACGAGCAGTACTTC CASSLVAGGLDEQYF TRBV7-2 TRBD2 few TRBJ2-7
TGTGCCAGCAGCTTGGGTCTCTTCAGCTCCTACAATGAGCAGTTCTTC CASSLGLFSSYNEQFF TRBV5-5 NA NA TRBJ2-1
TGTGCCAGCAGTTTATGGGCGCGGCCCCAGCATTTT CASSLWARPQHF TRBV28 NA few TRBJ1-5
TGTGCCAGCGGCCGGGGACAGGGATCTGGAAACACCATATATTTT CASGRGQGSGNTIYF TRBV7-8 TRBD1 NA TRBJ1-3
TGTGCCAGCAGTTTAACCTTTGTTGTTGGGCGGGGGACTCGTAATGAGCAGTTCTTC CASSLTFVVGRGTRNEQFF TRBV27 TRBD2 NA TRBJ2-1
TGCTCCTTCGGTACTAACACCTACAATGAGCAGTTCTTC CSFGTNTYNEQFF TRBV20-1 NA few TRBJ2-1
TGTGCCAGCGGAACCCCGGGACAGGGGGCCACGCAGTACTTC CASGTPGQGATQYF TRBV27 TRBD1 NA TRBJ2-7
TGTGCCAGCAGTGCACAAGGATCAGGGGGCATAAAGCAGTTCTTC CASSAQGSGGIKQFF TRBV12-3/TRBV12-4 TRBD1 NA TRBJ2-1
TGTGCCAGTACAAGGGCCGATCAGCCCCAGCATTTT CASTRADQPQHF TRBV19 NA NA TRBJ1-5
TGTGCCAGCAGTTACGGCGCTGGAGCCACAGATACGCAGTATTTT CASSYGAGATDTQYF TRBV6-2/TRBV6-3 NA NA TRBJ2-3
TGCGCCAGCAGTTCCTTAGCGGGAGGGGCCTACAATGAGCAGTTCTTC CASSSLAGGAYNEQFF TRBV5-1 TRBD2 many TRBJ2-1
TGTGCCTGGAATCGACCGAGGGCCTACAATGAGCAGTTCTTC CAWNRPRAYNEQFF TRBV30 NA NA TRBJ2-1
TGTGCCAGCAGCTATGGGGGAGGGAACTACGAGCAGTACTTC CASSYGGGNYEQYF TRBV7-6 TRBD2 NA TRBJ2-7
TGTGCCAGCGGGGCCGGGGCTGAAGCTTTCTTT CASGAGAEAFF TRBV9 NA NA TRBJ1-1
TGTGCCAGCAGTGAATATGCCCGACGCAGAGATACGCAGTATTTT CASSEYARRRDTQYF TRBV25-1 NA few TRBJ2-3
TGCAGTGCTTTGACTAGAAATGGGGCCAACGTCCTGACTTTC CSALTRNGANVLTF TRBV20-1 NA NA TRBJ2-6
TGTGCCAGCAGCTCAGATACCGGGAGGGCCAGAGGTGAGCAGTTCTTC CASSSDTGRARGEQFF TRBV7-2 TRBD2 few TRBJ2-1
TGTGCCAGCAGCCCCGCATCAGATACGCAGTATTTT CASSPASDTQYF TRBV7-2 NA NA TRBJ2-3
TGTGCCAGCAGCTCGCTGAACAATGAGCAGTTCTTC CASSSLNNEQFF TRBV7-3 NA NA TRBJ2-1